This T cell receptor beta chain was obtained from a study of blood T cell repertoires in COVID-19. Study-level information: Samples of COVID-19 (acute and convalescent) were obtained from the United States, Italy and Spain.

The J segment lost 6 bases and the V segment lost 7 bases, leaving 12 bases of the junction unmatched. The CDR3 is 15 residues long. Germline lookup yields CDR1 SGHRS and CDR2 YFSETQ. The data were produced by immunoSEQ multiplex PCR, yet TCRdb's version contains in-frame clones alone and is incomplete. The sample carries some 72,000 clones, 80% recorded once. The chain recombines TRBV5-1 with TRBJ2-3; 9 bases match TRBD2. This clonotype was obtained from a man aged 45-60 years with COVID-19, enrolled during active disease. The sample consisted of peripheral blood. The CDR3 protein is CASGRTSAESDTQYF. The CDR3 bases are TGCGCCAGCGGCCGGACTAGCGCAGAATCCGATACGCAGTATTTT.